A single T cell receptor (beta chain) is shown here with its context. Its antigen remains unidentified. This record comes from a study of immune cell composition in non-small cell lung cancer. Profiling relied on immunoSEQ multiplex PCR, and the TCRdb table lists in-frame clones only, not all of them. There are about 1,400 clones in the sample; around 77% occur only once, and less than 15% lies in the top ten. Findings and caveats of the study: Tumour-reactive clones were not shown to match dominant in vivo tumour clones. TIL tumour reactivity correlated with maximal tumour-associated clone frequency in adenocarcinoma.

This CDR3 has 15 residues. CDR1 LGHNA and CDR2 YSLEER come from the germline V gene. The junction had 8 bases not matched to a gene; V was cut back by 0 bases and J by 10 bases. The sequence derives from a human donor with non-small cell lung cancer. The sample comprised lung tumor tissue. This chain uses TRBV4-3 with TRBJ2-1; 8 nucleotides match TRBD2. The CDR3 DNA sequence: TGCGCCAGCAGCCAAGAGGCGACGGGAGGGAGAGAGCAGTTCTTC. Its protein is CASSQEATGGREQFF.